Sequencing of this T cell receptor (beta chain) was carried out in a study of shared clonotypes between healthy human individuals. Whole-study results and caveats: Genetic and exposure-history diversity was limited by the small donor number.

Repertoires were generated with immunoSEQ multiplex PCR, while TCRdb's copy carries only in-frame clones and drops some. The repertoire includes about 2.1 million clones, around 93% of them detected once, and approximately 1.6% sits in the top ten. The CDR3 covers 15 residues. Germline V CDR1 and CDR2: LGHNT, FRNRAP. The V and J ends lost 6 bases and 4 bases, in that order; junction bases with no gene match: 7. Positively selected for CCR7, the CD45RO-negative cells used as naive CD8 cells excluded terminally differentiated effector memory CD45RA+ cells. Those who donated, Caucasian adults without exception, all lived in Nashville, Tennessee. The sample holds one count of this clone. What it binds is not known.

Material for sequencing was naive CD8+ T cells from PBMCs. The chain is built from TRBV12-5 and TRBJ2-2; 8 bases match TRBD2. The sequence was obtained from a man younger than 30 in good health. Some clones in this sample may be carry-over from other donors' samples. The CDR3 sequence: CASGQAGVGTGELFF. In nucleotides, the CDR3 is TGTGCTAGTGGACAAGCGGGAGTAGGCACCGGGGAGCTGTTTTTT.